The sequence of this TCR beta chain was determined in a study of cytomegalovirus exposure and HLA in healthy donors (TCRdb year 2017). As for the study more broadly: According to an earlier analysis of a few hundred of the donors, 150 million to 200 million T cells yielded 95 million to 140 million unique TCR beta sequences and 276 Gb of sequence data. An early release covering roughly 640 HLA-typed donors comprised approximately 300 gigabases of sequencing data and 65 million to 100 million unique TCR sequences. The genetic ancestry cluster associated with self-reported Caucasian donors included 81% of the roughly 410 genotyped donors. The study aimed to test whether cataloging public T cell receptors could reveal signatures of past pathogen exposure. The study profiled the T cell repertoires of 550 to 700 subjects by immunosequencing and related them to cytomegalovirus serostatus. Besides the first cohort of some 670 subjects, a separate validation cohort made up of 95 to 150 different subjects was used. High-throughput TCR immunosequencing, statistical association of individual TCRs with disease status, and machine learning were combined to predict cytomegalovirus infection status. A later analysis re-examined previously published TCR beta repertoires from about 670 donors and added high-resolution HLA genotyping to investigate patterns of TCR occurrence. Rather than using new phenotypic data, the later analysis identified candidate immune exposures from TCR beta sequences and from how often those sequences occurred across donors. An earlier analysis of several hundred of the donors applied high-throughput TCR beta sequencing to assess whether each TCR beta V gene segment acted as functional or pseudogenic. Donor age, sex, ethnicity and CMV serostatus were compiled alongside the repertoire data. A later genetic analysis took genome-wide SNP genotypes for about three fifths of the roughly 670 donors and used that subset as a discovery cohort. Every repertoire in the discovery cohort had been generated on one and the same sequencing platform. HLA typing included class I and class II loci at four-digit resolution. Typing coverage differed by locus: A, B, C, DRB1 and DQB1 were typed in roughly 620-640 donors, DQA1 in about 560, DPA1 in some 610, and DPB1 in just under 490. Because of strong linkage in the cohort, roughly five DR-DQ haplotypes were treated as single units for association and clustering. Among a few hundred genotyped donors of the cohort, an average of about 240,000 unique TCR beta nucleotide sequences were sequenced per donor, roughly 18% of them non-productive.

The receptor library was made with the immunoSEQ multiplex PCR assay. For the multiplex PCR, a mixture combining 60 forward primers for TCR Vbeta segments and 13 reverse primers for TCR Jbeta segments was used. The CDR3 region of rearranged TCR beta genes was amplified from genomic DNA by a multiplex PCR assay. The amplified TCR beta libraries were sequenced on the Illumina HiSeq System as 87-base-pair reads. For the original study's pipeline: In a later analysis, 70 million to 95 million unique TCR beta chains were counted across the 500 to 700 repertoires, and roughly 10 million of these chains were shared by at least two donors. Raw reads were error-corrected and collapsed into unique sequences by a nearest-neighbor algorithm in which closely related sequences were merged to remove PCR and sequencing errors. Alignment of CDR3 sequences to IMGT reference sequences was used to assign V, D and J gene segments. For a sequence to be retained, a match of at least six nucleotides to both a V gene segment and a J gene segment was required. A rearrangement was called productive if the CDR3 had no stop codons and remained in frame with V and J, and every other rearrangement was called non-productive. CDR3 was defined according to IMGT convention as the region running from the second conserved V-encoded cysteine to the conserved J-encoded phenylalanine. Sequences without an unambiguous match to a single V gene segment were excluded from the earlier analysis of about 600 of the donors. An earlier analysis of approximately 590 of the donors called V segments functional above 56.7% productive rearrangements and segregating when the between-donor standard deviation exceeded 5%. A statistical classification framework was built to diagnose cytomegalovirus status from the catalog of TCR beta chain sequences. A later analysis assigned V and J genes by comparing TCR nucleotide sequences with IMGT/GENE-DB human TR gene sequences. A later analysis assigned CDR3 sequences and most-parsimonious VDJ recombination scenarios with the TCRdist pipeline. A later analysis defined each TCR beta chain by its CDR3 amino acid sequence plus V-gene family, and excluded reads lacking a unique V-gene family. As a way to deal with suspected cross-contamination and a sequencing artifact, a later analysis dropped roughly 620 nucleotide sequences that were highly shared and had low generation probability. A later analysis calculated a clonal expansion index for each public chain from normalized within-repertoire ranks of inferred template counts. In a later analysis, generation probabilities were computed using a VDJ recombination model fitted to out-of-frame rearrangements, and the results were checked against IGoR. Hypergeometric tests were used in a later analysis to score TCR-TCR, TCR-HLA and TCR-CMV co-occurrence, with a repertoire-size bias correction applied to the TCR pairs. False discovery rates were estimated in a later analysis by permuting HLA or CMV assignments 20 times. In a later analysis, co-occurring TCRs were grouped using DBSCAN, with TCRdist sequence similarity added in when clustering inside HLA-allele-positive subsets. Repertoires with fewer than 30,000 or more than 120,000 public chains, plus five repertoires with anomalous nucleotide sharing, were excluded from co-occurrence clustering. TCRdb re-hosts the immuneACCESS table, in-frame sequences only. Its copies lack some clones; in the studies checked, an unresolved V gene accounts for under half of them, and the cause for the rest is not known. That table is the source of V, J and clone size, and D and trimming were worked out from the DNA. This sample has about 55,000 clones in its table, and roughly 77% of those were observed once. Clones ranked in the top ten supply around 2.4% of the sample.

The cohort comprised some 730 healthy bone marrow donors. At the time of sampling, every cohort member was nominally healthy, though immune exposures that went unrecorded were likely present. The donor tested CMV seronegative and was one of the 352 seronegative cohort members. A peripheral blood sample was provided by each donor, and peripheral blood mononuclear cells were used for TCR beta sequencing. Genomic DNA extraction from the blood cell samples was performed with the Qiagen DNeasy Blood Extraction Kit. The junction shows trimming of 4 bases on V and 3 bases on J, and the gene matches do not reach 1 base of it. Including the terminal cysteine and phenylalanine, the CDR3 comprises 13 residues. Only CDR3 DNA is held: 39 bases, read in frame from base 1. Reading the germline V gene (reference sequence) gives CDR1 PRHDT and CDR2 FYEKMQ. What the authors observed across the whole study: Because counts were too low, about 15 rarely observed V segments, including chromosome 9 orphons, were left out of the earlier analysis of roughly 600 of the donors. Because the 87-base-pair reads could not distinguish some IMGT-functional V segments, including TRBV6-2 and TRBV6-3, those segments were excluded. The sequencing pipeline was judged likely to have produced a cluster of highly shared sequence variants as a technical artifact. A later analysis found that TCR association rates varied across HLA loci, with DRB1 alleles showing the most associated TCRs and HLA-C alleles the fewest. Most TCR sequences were seen in very few donors, while some public TCRs were found in many individuals. HLA typing was unavailable for some donors at each locus, so association tests used only the typed subset. Specific HLA alleles were associated with around 18,000 TCR beta sequences at a false discovery rate of 0.05 in a later analysis. Three of the identified cytomegalovirus-associated TCR beta chains were confirmed in vitro to be specific for cytomegalovirus antigens. Broadly in line with IMGT annotations, most TCR beta V segments showed up in productive rearrangements about 87% or about 30% of the time in an earlier analysis of several hundred of the donors. Most CMV-associated TCR beta chains appeared to be HLA-restricted in a later analysis, and the HLA associations seemed to be driven largely by CMV exposure. The classifier was reported to diagnose cytomegalovirus status with high specificity and sensitivity in both the original and validation cohorts. A later analysis found that HLA-associated TCR beta chains were more clonally expanded and had lower generation probabilities than equally common non-associated chains. Correlated functional status among segregating V segments might be attributable to linkage disequilibrium, but an unknown experimental factor could not be ruled out. This cohort had only TCR beta chains sequenced, and the lack of alpha or paired-chain data limited which features could be detected. The presence/absence analyses assumed that sequencing depth was roughly uniform across donors, and that assumption may not be true. CMV serostatus was the only immune exposure information available for the cohort. A total of fewer than 200 TCR beta chains were listed by the study as associated with cytomegalovirus. In a later analysis, several top co-occurrence clusters were reported to appear linked to parvovirus B19, influenza, CMV and Epstein-Barr virus. According to the authors, the approach could potentially be generalized to other disease states and immunological phenotypes. According to a later genetic analysis, donors in an Asian-associated ancestry cluster had fewer N-insertions in productive TCRs than the approximately 690-donor mean. A further reported finding was that TCR beta sequences accurately predicted the HLA-A and HLA-B alleles for most subjects in the first cohort. When HLA alleles, especially DR and DQ, strongly co-occurred, TCR associations were difficult to assign to individual alleles. A later genetic analysis associated a missense DCLRE1C variant with V-gene and J-gene trimming of TCR beta chains, and an independent cohort replicated the association.

A remark on this clone: Its antigen remains unidentified. The record has no base qualities; no much larger clone is one base away.

This TCR was recovered from a female donor in good health and CMV-seronegative. The sample taken for sequencing was PBMCs. The V and J segments used are TRBV13 and TRBJ2-7, with 9 junctional bases fitting TRBD1. The nucleotide sequence reads TGTGCCAGCAGCTCGGGACAGGGCTACGAGCAGTACTTC. Its product reads: CASSSGQGYEQYF. Joined to the reference TRBV13 and TRBJ2-7 proteins, this CDR3 gives the full variable domain: AAGVIQSPRHLIKEKRETATLKCYPIPRHDTVYWYQQGPGQDPQFLISFYEKMQSDKGSIPDRFSAQQFSDYHSELNMSSLELGDSALYFCASSSGQGYEQYFGPGTRLTVT.